The clone carrying this T cell receptor (beta chain) appeared once. From germline, CDR1 is SGDLS and CDR2 YYNGEE. The germline V and J ends were trimmed by 0 bases and 4 bases, with 17 bases remaining between them. This CDR3 has 18 amino acids. This entry belongs to a study of blood T cell repertoires in COVID-19. Turning to the study itself: Acute-phase and convalescent COVID-19 samples originated in the United States, Italy and Spain. Nucleic acid was either cDNA or gDNA, and it came from T cells, B-cell-depleted T cells, or PBMCs.

In the authors' workflow: It was from reference gene primer amplification that nucleated cell counts were estimated. The method was immunoSEQ multiplex PCR; TCRdb's version includes in-frame clones alone and lacks a portion of them. The V and J calls and clone size were taken over from that table, and D and trimming were inferred from the DNA. The sample contains 130,000 to 150,000 clones, more than 65% of which appear only once. The chain couples TRBV9 to TRBJ2-6; the D gene is possibly TRBD2 (7 bases). The clonotype originates from a man in his 60s with active or convalescent COVID-19. The sequenced material came from peripheral blood. CDR3 coding DNA: TGTGCCAGCAGCGTAGATGGCAGGGGAGGGGCCGGGGCCAACGTCCTGACTTTC. This translates into CASSVDGRGGAGANVLTF. The full variable domain, rest sourced from reference TRBV9 and TRBJ2-6, is DSGVTQTPKHLITATGQRVTLRCSPRSGDLSVYWYQQSLDQGLQFLIQYYNGEERAKGNILERFSAQQFPDLHSELNLSSLELGDSALYFCASSVDGRGGAGANVLTFGAGSRLTVL.